Following are 5 T cell receptor beta chains from one sample sequenced in a study of cytomegalovirus exposure and HLA in healthy donors. Assay used: immunoSEQ multiplex PCR; TCRdb lists only in-frame clones, some missing. Here the sample spans some 50,000 clones, 90% to 95% being singletons. The sequencing input was PBMCs. The receptors were gathered from a woman younger than 30 in good health and CMV-seropositive.

V is TRBV7-2 and J is TRBJ2-7; TRBD2 aligns across 8 bases. The germline V gene encodes CDR1 SGHTA and CDR2 FQGNSA. CDR3 length: 16 amino acids. The ends lost 8 bases at V and 3 bases at J; junction bases unmatched: 15. The CDR3 is CASARGGTELLYEQYF. The CDR3 DNA reads as TGTGCCAGCGCCCGGGGGGGGACGGAACTCCTCTACGAGCAGTACTTC.

This clone was detected once. The rearrangement links TRBV4-3 to TRBJ1-1, with D hard to call. Germline CDR1 is LGHNA and CDR2 is YSLEER. V was shortened by 8 bases and J by 3 bases, with 16 bases between the two germline ends. CDR3 length: 14 amino acids. The CDR3 region is CASSLSDRDTEAFF. The CDR3 DNA follows: TGCGCCAGCTCCCTCTCCGACCGGGACACTGAAGCTTTCTTT.

The chain employs TRBV19 and TRBJ2-1; 14 bases are shared with TRBD2. This CDR3 is 17 amino acids long. Trimming at V came to 3 bases and at J to 4 bases, leaving 5 bases not matched to a gene. The V gene's germline CDR1 is LNHDA and CDR2 SQIVND (reference sequence). CDR3 sequence reads: CASSMTSGRAPYNEQFF. The DNA for the CDR3 is TGTGCCAGTAGTATGACTAGCGGGAGGGCCCCATACAATGAGCAGTTCTTC. Complete variable domain (other parts from reference TRBV19 and TRBJ2-1): DGGITQSPKYLFRKEGQNVTLSCEQNLNHDAMYWYRQDPGQGLRLIYYSQIVNDFQKGDIAEGYSVSREKKESFPLTVTSAQKNPTAFYLCASSMTSGRAPYNEQFFGPGTRLTVL.

The J gene is TRBJ1-2, the V gene TRBV28, with no clear D. Germline V lookup: CDR1 MDHEN, CDR2 SYDVKM. The CDR3 is 14 residues long. The V end lost 4 bases, the J end lost 5 bases, and 14 bases lay between the germline ends. For the CDR3, the DNA is TGTGCCAGCAGTTCGGAGCCGGGGAGATATGGCTACACCTTC. Protein: CASSSEPGRYGYTF.

The chain links TRBV30 to TRBJ2-1; TRBD2 matches at 7 bases. Looked up from germline, CDR1 is GTSNPN and CDR2 is SVGIG (reference sequence). The CDR3 runs to 16 residues. V lost 0 bases to trimming and J lost 1 base; unmatched junction nucleotides: 6. Here the CDR3 DNA reads TGTGCCTGGAGTGTACCGGGAGGTTTGTCCTACAATGAGCAGTTCTTC. This encodes CAWSVPGGLSYNEQFF. Together with reference TRBV30 and TRBJ2-1, the CDR3 gives the full variable domain: SQTIHQWPATLVQPVGSPLSLECTVEGTSNPNLYWYRQAAGRGLQLLFYSVGIGQISSEVPQNLSASRPQDRQFILSSKKLLLSDSGFYLCAWSVPGGLSYNEQFFGPGTRLTVL.